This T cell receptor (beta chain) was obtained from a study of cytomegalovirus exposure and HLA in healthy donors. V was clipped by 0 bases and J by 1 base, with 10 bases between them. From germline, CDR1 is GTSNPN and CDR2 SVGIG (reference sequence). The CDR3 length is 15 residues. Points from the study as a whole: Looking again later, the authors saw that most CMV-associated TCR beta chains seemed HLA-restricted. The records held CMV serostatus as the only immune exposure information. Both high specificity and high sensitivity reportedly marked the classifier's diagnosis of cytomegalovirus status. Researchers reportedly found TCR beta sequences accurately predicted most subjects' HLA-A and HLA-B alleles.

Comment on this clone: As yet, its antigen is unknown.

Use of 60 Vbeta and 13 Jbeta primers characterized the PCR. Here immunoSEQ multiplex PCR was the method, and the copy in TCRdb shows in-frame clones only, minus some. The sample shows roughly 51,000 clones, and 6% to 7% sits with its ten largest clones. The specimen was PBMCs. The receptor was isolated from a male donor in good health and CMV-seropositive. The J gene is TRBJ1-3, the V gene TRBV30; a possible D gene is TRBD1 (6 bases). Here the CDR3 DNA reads TGTGCCTGGAGTGTAGGGGGTGTATCTGGAAACACCATATATTTT. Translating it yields CAWSVGGVSGNTIYF. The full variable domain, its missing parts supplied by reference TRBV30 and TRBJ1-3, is SQTIHQWPATLVQPVGSPLSLECTVEGTSNPNLYWYRQAAGRGLQLLFYSVGIGQISSEVPQNLSASRPQDRQFILSSKKLLLSDSGFYLCAWSVGGVSGNTIYFGEGSWLTVV.